The T cell receptor (beta chain) under discussion was sequenced for a study of T cells in Graves' hyperthyroidism and ophthalmopathy (dated by TCRdb to between 2018 and 2021). In the study overall: Peripheral blood was sampled at the time of initial diagnosis, prior to any treatment. TCR V-J signatures able to tell the groups apart were searched for in a discovery cohort of some 97 patients, of whom roughly 42 had Graves' ophthalmopathy and about 60 had stable Graves' hyperthyroidism. Whether ophthalmopathy could be predicted prospectively was tested in an independent validation cohort made up of roughly 19 hyperthyroidism patients plus 17 patients who later progressed to ophthalmopathy. The 80 to 100 discovery patients were randomly divided into training and test sets at a 7:3 ratio. Thyroid tissue and blood T-cell repertoires from more than five Graves' hyperthyroidism patients were also compared in the study. After blood sampling, hyperthyroidism patients were treated with methimazole at a starting dose of 30 mg daily, and ophthalmopathy patients were treated with high-dose intravenous methylprednisolone. According to the paper, TCR Vbeta CDR3 sequencing was carried out on about 140 peripheral blood samples, which came from fewer than 50 ophthalmopathy, approximately 78 hyperthyroidism and approximately 17 progressor patients.

A remark on this clonotype: Its antigen target is currently unknown. No per-base quality is available; no much larger clone lies one base away.

Sequences MNHEY (CDR1) and SMNVEV (CDR2) are obtained from the germline V gene (reference sequence). The CDR3 sequence holds 15 residues, the cysteine and phenylalanine included. Just the 45-base CDR3 DNA is kept, in frame starting at base 1. V and J lose 9 bases and 4 bases, and a span of 16 bases separates them. Results and caveats for the whole study, not just this receptor: A model built on a 13 V-J signature distinguished ophthalmopathy from stable hyperthyroidism, reaching around 90% sensitivity and around 81% specificity in cross-validation and 80%/75% in testing. In validation, the model predicted progression to ophthalmopathy a median of around six months before onset, with 70% to 71% sensitivity and about 72% specificity. No statistical method was used to set the sample size in advance, and investigators knew the group allocation. Blood samples also contained most of the expanded thyroid clonotypes (frequency above 0.001), which suggests that blood repertoires may reflect thyroid immune responses.

Graves' hyperthyroidism was defined as stable when no progression to ophthalmopathy occurred over 18 months of follow-up. Hyperthyroidism patients were newly diagnosed, with disease duration under 2 months, and aged 18 to 65 years. Any patient with an uncontrolled infection, another autoimmune disease, pregnancy or lactation was excluded. Diagnoses were based on clinical symptoms, serum thyroxine and TRAb, thyroid ultrasound and orbital computed tomography. PBMCs were isolated from about 9.1 ml of fresh peripheral blood by Ficoll-Paque density gradient centrifugation. Total RNA was extracted with Trizol reagent, and quality was checked on an Agilent 2100 Bioanalyzer. The TCR beta CDR3 regions were amplified from the RNA transcripts. The first round of RT-PCR for the TCR CDR3 was performed with the HTBI primer set and the Qiagen OneStep RT-PCR kit. Libraries were constructed in a second round of multiplex PCR, after which size selection and purification were carried out. Libraries were sequenced paired-end with 100 bp reads on an Illumina HiSeq2000. The paper's data handling went like this. Raw data were processed with SOAPnuke, discarding reads with adapters, uncalled bases, mean Phred below 15, or no exact constant-primer or identifier match. COPE v1.2.5 was used to merge the high-quality paired reads, and each unique nucleotide sequence was defined as a clonotype. MiTCR v1.1 was used to align clonotypes to the IMGT TRBV, TRBD and TRBJ reference segments. Analysis was restricted to V-J combinations with a frequency above 0.0001, which covered just over 98% of repertoires. A TCS score was defined as the ratio between F50 (clonal expansion) and ExV (chaos), using BLOSUM62-based TCRdist between CDR3 peptides within each V-J. Welch's t-statistics and random forest reduced around 510 V-J features to 13, which were used in a naive Bayes classifier (R e1071). Clones were called with MiXCR by TCRdb after fastp trimmed the public reads at Q25, and only in-frame beta chains were retained. Rows are combined by CDR3 protein, so each entry shows the most common genes and DNA. None of the V and J calls come from the authors' own analysis; TCRdb made them. Counted in this sample were more than 650,000 distinct CDR3 sequences; about 14% of them appeared once. Of the sample, roughly 10% falls within the top ten clones.

The clonotype originates from a woman aged 18-29 years with Graves' hyperthyroidism. The sequencing sample was made of blood. The chain couples TRBV27 to TRBJ2-6, with the D segment identity uncertain. The encoded CDR3 is CASRVLSAGANVLTF. The sequenced DNA is TGTGCCAGTCGCGTACTTTCGGCGGGGGCCAACGTCCTGACTTTC. Extended through the reference TRBV27 and TRBJ2-6 proteins, this CDR3 yields the full variable domain: EAQVTQNPRYLITVTGKKLTVTCSQNMNHEYMSWYRQDPGLGLRQIYYSMNVEVTDKGDVPEGYKVSRKEKRNFPLILESPSPNQTSLYFCASRVLSAGANVLTFGAGSRLTVL.